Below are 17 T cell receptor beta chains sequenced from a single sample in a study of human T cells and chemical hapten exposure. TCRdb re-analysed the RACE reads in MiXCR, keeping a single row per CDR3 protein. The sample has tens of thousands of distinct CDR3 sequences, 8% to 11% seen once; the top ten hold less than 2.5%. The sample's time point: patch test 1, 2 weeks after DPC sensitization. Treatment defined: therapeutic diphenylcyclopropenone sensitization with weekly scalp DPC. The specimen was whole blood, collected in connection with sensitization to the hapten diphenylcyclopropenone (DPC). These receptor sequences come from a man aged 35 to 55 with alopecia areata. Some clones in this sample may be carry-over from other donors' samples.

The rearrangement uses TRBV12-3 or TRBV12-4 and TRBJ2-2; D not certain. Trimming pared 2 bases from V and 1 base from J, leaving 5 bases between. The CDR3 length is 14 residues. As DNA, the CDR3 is TGTGCCAGCAGTTTAATAATGAACACCGGGGAGCTGTTTTTT. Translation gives CASSLIMNTGELFF.

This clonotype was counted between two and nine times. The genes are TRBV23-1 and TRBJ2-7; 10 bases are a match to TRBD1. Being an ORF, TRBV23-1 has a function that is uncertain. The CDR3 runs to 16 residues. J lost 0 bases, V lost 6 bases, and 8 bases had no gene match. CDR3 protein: CASSRSGQGVSYEQYV. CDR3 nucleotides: TGCGCCAGCAGCCGAAGCGGACAGGGGGTCTCCTACGAGCAGTACGTC.

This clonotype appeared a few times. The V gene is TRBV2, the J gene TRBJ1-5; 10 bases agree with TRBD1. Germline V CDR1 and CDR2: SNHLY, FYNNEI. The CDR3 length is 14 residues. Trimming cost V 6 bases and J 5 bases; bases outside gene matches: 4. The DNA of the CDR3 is TGTGCCAGCAGAGGGGACAGGGGTGATCAGCCCCAGCATTTT. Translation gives CASRGDRGDQPQHF. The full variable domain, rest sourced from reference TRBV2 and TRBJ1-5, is EPEVTQTPSHQVTQMGQEVILRCVPISNHLYFYWYRQILGQKVEFLVSFYNNEISEKSEIFDDQFSVERPDGSNFTLKIRSTKLEDSAMYFCASRGDRGDQPQHFGDGTRLSIL.

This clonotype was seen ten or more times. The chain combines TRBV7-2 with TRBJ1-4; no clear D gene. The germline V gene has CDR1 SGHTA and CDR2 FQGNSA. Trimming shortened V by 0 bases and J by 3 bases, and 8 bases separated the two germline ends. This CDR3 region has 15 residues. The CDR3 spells CASSLAGAANEKLFF. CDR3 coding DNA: TGTGCCAGCAGCTTAGCGGGTGCGGCTAATGAAAAACTGTTTTTT.

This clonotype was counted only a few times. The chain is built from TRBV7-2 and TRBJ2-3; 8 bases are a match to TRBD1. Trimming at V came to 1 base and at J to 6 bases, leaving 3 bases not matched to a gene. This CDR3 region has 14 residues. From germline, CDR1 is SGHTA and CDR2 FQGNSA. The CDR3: CASSLGQGADTQYF. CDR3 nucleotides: TGTGCCAGCAGCTTAGGTCAGGGGGCGGATACGCAGTATTTT.

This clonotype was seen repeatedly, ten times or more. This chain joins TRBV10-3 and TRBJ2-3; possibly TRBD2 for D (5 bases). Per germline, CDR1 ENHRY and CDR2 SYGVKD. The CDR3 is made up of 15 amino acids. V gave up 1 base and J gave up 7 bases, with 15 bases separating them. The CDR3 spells CAISEFGLEQNTQYF. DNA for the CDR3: TGTGCCATCAGTGAGTTCGGACTTGAGCAGAATACGCAGTATTTT.

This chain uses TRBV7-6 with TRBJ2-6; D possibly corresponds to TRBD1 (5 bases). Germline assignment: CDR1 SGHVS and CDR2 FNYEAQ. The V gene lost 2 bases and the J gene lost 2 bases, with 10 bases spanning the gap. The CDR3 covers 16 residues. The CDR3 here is CASSLSARAGANVLTF. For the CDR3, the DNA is TGTGCCAGCAGCTTATCCGCCAGGGCTGGGGCCAACGTCCTGACTTTC.

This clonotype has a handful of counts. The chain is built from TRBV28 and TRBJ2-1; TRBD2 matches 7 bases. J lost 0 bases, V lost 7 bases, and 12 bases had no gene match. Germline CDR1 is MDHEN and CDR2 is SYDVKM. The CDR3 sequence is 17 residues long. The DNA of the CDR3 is TGTGCCAGCATTGGGGAGGGAGTCCCTTTCTCCTACAATGAGCAGTTCTTC. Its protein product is CASIGEGVPFSYNEQFF.

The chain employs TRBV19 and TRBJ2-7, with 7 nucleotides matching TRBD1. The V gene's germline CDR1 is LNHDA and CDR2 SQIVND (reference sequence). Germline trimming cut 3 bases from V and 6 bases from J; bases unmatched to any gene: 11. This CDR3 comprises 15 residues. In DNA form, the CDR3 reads TGTGCCAGTAGTATGGGGGACAGCGGCCCCCTCGAGCAGTACGTC. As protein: CASSMGDSGPLEQYV.

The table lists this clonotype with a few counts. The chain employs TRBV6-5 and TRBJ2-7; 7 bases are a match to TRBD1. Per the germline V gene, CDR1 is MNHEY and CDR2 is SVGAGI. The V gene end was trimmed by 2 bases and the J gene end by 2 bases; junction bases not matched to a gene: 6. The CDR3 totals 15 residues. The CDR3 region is CASSYDRDSTYEQYV. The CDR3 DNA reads TGTGCCAGCAGTTACGATAGGGACAGTACCTACGAGCAGTACGTC.

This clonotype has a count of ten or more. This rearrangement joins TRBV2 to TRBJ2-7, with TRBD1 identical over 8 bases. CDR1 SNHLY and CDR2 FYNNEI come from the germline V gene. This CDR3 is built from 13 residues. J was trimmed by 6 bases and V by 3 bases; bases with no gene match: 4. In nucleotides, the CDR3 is TGTGCCAGCAGTGAGGGGGACAGGCGCGAGCAGTACTTC. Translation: CASSEGDRREQYF. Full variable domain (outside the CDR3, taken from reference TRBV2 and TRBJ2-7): EPEVTQTPSHQVTQMGQEVILRCVPISNHLYFYWYRQILGQKVEFLVSFYNNEISEKSEIFDDQFSVERPDGSNFTLKIRSTKLEDSAMYFCASSEGDRREQYFGPGTRLTVT.

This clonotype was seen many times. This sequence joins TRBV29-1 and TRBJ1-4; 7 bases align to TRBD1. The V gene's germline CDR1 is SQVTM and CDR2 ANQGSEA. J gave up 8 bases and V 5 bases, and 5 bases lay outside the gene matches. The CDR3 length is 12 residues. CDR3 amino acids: CSVRQGGEKLFF. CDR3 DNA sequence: TGCAGCGTTAGACAGGGAGGCGAAAAACTGTTTTTT.

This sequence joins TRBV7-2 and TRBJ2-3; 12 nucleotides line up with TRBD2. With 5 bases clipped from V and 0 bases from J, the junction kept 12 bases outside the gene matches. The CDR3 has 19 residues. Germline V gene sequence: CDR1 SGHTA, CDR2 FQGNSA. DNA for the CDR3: TGTGCCAGCAGCCTTAACCCGGGACTAGCGGGCACTAGCACAGATACGCAGTATTTT. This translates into CASSLNPGLAGTSTDTQYF.

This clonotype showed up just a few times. This CDR3 is CSASIGGRGNNEQFF. CDR3 in DNA: TGCAGTGCTAGTATTGGCGGCAGGGGGAACAATGAGCAGTTCTTC. This rearrangement joins TRBV20-1 to TRBJ2-1; 7 positions agree with TRBD1. Germline values: CDR1 DFQATT, CDR2 SNEGSKA (reference sequence). The CDR3 consists of 15 residues. Trimming removed 3 bases from V and 5 bases from J; junction bases left unmatched: 10.

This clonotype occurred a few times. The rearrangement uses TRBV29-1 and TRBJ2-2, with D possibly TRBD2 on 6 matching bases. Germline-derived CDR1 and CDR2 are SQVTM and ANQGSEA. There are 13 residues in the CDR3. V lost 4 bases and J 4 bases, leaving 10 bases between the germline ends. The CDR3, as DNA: TGCAGCGTTGTGAAGGGAGGCACCGGGGAGCTGTTTTTT. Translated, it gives CSVVKGGTGELFF.

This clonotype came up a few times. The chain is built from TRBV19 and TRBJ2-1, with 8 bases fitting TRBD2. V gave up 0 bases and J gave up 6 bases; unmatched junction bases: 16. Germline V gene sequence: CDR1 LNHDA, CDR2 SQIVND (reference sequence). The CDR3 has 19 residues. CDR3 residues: CASSIDRVAGKTIPNEQFF. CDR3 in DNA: TGTGCCAGTAGTATAGATCGGGTAGCGGGGAAAACTATTCCCAATGAGCAGTTCTTC.

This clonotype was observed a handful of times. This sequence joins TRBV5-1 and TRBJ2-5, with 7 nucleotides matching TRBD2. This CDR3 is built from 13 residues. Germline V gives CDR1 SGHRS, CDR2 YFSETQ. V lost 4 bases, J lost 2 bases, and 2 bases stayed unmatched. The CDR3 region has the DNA TGCGCCAGCAGCGGGGGGGTTCAAGAGACCCAGTACTTC. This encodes CASSGGVQETQYF.